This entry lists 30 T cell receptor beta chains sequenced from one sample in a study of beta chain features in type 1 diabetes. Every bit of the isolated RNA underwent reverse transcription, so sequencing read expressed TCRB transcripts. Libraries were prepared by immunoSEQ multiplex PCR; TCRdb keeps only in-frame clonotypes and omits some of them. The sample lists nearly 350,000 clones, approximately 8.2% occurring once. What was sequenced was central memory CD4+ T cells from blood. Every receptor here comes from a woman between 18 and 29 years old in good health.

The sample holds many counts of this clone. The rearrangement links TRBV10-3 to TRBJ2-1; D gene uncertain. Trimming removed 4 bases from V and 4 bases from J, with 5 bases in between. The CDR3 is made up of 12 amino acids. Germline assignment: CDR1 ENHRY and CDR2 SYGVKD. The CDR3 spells CAISGTYNEQFF. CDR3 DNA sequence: TGTGCCATCAGTGGCACTTACAATGAGCAGTTCTTC.

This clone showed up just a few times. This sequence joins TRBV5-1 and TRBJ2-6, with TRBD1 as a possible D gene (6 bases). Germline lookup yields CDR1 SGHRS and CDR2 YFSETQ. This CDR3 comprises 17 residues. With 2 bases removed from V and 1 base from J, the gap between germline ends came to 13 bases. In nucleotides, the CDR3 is TGCGCCAGCAGCTTCCAGGGGTTTTTATCTGGGGCCAACGTCCTGACTTTC. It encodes CASSFQGFLSGANVLTF.

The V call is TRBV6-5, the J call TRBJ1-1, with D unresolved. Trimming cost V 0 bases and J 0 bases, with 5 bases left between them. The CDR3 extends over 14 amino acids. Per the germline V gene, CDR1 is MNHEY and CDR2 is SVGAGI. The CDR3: CASSYSGVNTEAFF. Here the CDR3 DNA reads TGTGCCAGCAGTTACTCAGGAGTGAACACTGAAGCTTTCTTT.

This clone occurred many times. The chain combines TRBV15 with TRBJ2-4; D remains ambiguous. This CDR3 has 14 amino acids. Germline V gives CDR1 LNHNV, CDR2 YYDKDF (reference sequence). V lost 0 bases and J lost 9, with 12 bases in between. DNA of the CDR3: TGTGCCACCAGCAGAGATGTAGTACAAAGCATTCAGTACTTC. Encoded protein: CATSRDVVQSIQYF.

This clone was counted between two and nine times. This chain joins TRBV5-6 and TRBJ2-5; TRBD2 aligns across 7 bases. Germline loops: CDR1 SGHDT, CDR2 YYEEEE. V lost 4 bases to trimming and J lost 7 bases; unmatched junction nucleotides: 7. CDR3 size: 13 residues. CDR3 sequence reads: CASSQGLTGTQYF. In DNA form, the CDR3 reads TGTGCCAGCAGCCAGGGACTAACTGGGACCCAGTACTTC.

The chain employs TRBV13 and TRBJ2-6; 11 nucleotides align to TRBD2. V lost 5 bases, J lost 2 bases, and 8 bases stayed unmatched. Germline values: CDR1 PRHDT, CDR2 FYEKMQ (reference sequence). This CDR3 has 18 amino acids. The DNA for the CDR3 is TGTGCCAGCAGCCGAGCTATAGCGGGAGGGGCTGGGGCCAACGTCCTGACTTTC. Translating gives CASSRAIAGGAGANVLTF.

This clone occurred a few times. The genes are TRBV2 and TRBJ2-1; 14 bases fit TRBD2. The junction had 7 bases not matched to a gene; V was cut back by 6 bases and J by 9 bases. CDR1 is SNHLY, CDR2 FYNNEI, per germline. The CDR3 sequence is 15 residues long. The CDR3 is CASRQGLAGDGEQFF. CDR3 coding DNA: TGTGCCAGCAGGCAGGGACTAGCGGGAGATGGTGAGCAGTTCTTC.

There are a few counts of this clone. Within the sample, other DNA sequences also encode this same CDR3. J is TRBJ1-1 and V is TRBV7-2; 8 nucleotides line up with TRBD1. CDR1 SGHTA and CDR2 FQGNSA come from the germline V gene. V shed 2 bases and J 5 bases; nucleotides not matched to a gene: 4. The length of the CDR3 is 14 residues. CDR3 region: CASSLQGARTEAFF. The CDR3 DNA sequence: TGTGCCAGCAGCTTACAGGGGGCGCGAACTGAAGCTTTCTTT.

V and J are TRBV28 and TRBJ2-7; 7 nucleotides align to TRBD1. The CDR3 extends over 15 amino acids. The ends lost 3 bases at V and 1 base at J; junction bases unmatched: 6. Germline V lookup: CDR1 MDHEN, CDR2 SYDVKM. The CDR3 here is CASSFGPGQSYEQYF. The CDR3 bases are TGTGCCAGCAGTTTTGGTCCGGGACAGTCCTACGAGCAGTACTTC.

The CDR3 reads CASSIRQGSTDTQYF. CDR3 bases: TGTGCCAGTAGTATCAGACAGGGCAGCACAGATACGCAGTATTTT. The chain joins TRBV19 to TRBJ2-3; the match to TRBD1 covers 7 bases. The CDR3 loop spans 15 amino acids. Per the germline V gene, CDR1 is LNHDA and CDR2 is SQIVND (reference sequence). V shed 3 bases, J shed 0 bases, and the junction held 3 bases outside the gene matches.

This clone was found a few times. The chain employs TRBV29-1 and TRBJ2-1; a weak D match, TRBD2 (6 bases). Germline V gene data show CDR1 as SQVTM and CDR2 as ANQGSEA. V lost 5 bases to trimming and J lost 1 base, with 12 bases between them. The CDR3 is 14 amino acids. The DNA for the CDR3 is TGCAGCGTTCGAGGCAGCGGGTCCTACAATGAGCAGTTCTTC. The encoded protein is CSVRGSGSYNEQFF.

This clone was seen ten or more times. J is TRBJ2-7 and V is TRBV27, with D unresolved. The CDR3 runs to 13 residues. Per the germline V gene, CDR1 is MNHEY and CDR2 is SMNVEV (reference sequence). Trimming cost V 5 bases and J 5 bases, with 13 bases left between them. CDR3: CASSIAPGNEQYF. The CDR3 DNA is TGTGCCAGCAGTATCGCCCCCGGAAACGAGCAGTACTTC.

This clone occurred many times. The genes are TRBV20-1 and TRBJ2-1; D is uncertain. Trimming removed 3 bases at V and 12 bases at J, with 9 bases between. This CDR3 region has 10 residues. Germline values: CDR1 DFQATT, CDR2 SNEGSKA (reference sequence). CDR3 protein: CSASYGSQFF. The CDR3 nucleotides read TGCAGTGCTAGTTACGGTTCGCAGTTCTTC.

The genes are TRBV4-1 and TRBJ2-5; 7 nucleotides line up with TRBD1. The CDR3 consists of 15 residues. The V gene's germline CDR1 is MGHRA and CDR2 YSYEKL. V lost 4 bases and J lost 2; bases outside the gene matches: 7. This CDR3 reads CASSRHPGQQETQYF. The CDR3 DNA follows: TGCGCCAGCAGCCGTCACCCGGGACAGCAAGAGACCCAGTACTTC.

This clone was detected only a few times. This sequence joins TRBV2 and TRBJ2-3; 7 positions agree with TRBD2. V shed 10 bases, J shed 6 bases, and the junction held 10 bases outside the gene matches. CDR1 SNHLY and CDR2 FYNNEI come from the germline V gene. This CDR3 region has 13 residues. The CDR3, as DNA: TGTGCCACCAGACCCCAGGGAGGGGATACGCAGTATTTT. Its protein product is CATRPQGGDTQYF.

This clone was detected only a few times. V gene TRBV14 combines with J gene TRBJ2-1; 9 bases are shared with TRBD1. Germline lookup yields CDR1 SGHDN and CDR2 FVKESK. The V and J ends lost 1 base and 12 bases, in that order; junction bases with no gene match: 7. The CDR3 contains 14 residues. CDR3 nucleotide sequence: TGTGCCAGCAGCCAAGTGCGGGGACAGGGACGGCAGTTCTTC. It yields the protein CASSQVRGQGRQFF. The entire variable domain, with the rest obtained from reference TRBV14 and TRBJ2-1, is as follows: EAGVTQFPSHSVIEKGQTVTLRCDPISGHDNLYWYRRVMGKEIKFLLHFVKESKQDESGMPNNRFLAERTGGTYSTLKVQPAELEDSGVYFCASSQVRGQGRQFFGPGTRLTVL.

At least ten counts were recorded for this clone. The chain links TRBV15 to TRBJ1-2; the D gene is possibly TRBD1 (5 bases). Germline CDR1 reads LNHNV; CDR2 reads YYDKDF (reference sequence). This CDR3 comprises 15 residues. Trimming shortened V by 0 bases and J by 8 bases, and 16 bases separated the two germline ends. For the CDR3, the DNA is TGTGCCACCAGCAGAGATGGACACCGGGGGTTGGGCTACACCTTC. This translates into CATSRDGHRGLGYTF. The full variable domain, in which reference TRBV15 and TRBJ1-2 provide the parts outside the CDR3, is DAMVIQNPRYQVTQFGKPVTLSCSQTLNHNVMYWYQQKSSQAPKLLFHYYDKDFNNEADTPDNFQSRRPNTSFCFLDIRSPGLGDTAMYLCATSRDGHRGLGYTFGSGTRLTVV.

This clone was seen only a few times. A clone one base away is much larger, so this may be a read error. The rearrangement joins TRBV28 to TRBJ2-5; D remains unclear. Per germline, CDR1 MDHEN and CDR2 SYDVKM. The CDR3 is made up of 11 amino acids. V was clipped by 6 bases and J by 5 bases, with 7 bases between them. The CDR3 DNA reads TGTGCCAGCAGCCCAAGGGAGACCCAGTACTTC. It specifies CASSPRETQYF.

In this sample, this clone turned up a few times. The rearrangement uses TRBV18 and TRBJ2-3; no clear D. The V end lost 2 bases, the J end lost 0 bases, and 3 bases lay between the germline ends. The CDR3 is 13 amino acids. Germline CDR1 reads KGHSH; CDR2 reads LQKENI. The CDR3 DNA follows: TGTGCCAGCTCACCAGATAGCACAGATACGCAGTATTTT. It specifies CASSPDSTDTQYF.

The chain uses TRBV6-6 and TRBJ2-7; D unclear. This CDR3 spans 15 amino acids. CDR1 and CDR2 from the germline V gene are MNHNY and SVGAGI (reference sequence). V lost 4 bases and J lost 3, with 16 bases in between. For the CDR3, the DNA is TGTGCCAGCAGTTCCCACCTAGGCCCGGTCTACGAGCAGTACTTC. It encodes CASSSHLGPVYEQYF.

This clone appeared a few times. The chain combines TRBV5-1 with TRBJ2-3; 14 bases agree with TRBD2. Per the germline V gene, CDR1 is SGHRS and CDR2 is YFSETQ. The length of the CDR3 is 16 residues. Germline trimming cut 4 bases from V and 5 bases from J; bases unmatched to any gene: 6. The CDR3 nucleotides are TGCGCCAGCAGCCAGACTAGCGGGAGGGGAAGAGATACGCAGTATTTT. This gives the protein CASSQTSGRGRDTQYF.

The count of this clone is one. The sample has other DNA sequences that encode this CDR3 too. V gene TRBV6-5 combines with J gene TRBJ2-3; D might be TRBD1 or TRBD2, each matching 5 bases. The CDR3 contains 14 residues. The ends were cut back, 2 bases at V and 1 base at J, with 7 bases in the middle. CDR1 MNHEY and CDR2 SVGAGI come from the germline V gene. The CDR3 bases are TGTGCCAGCAGTTACGGGACGGGCACAGATACGCAGTATTTT. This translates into CASSYGTGTDTQYF.

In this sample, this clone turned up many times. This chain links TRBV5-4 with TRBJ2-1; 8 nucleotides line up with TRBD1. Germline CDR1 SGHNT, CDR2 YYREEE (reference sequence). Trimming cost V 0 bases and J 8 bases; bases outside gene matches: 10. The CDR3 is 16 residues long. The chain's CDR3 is CASSLGIMTGDDEQFF. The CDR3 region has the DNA TGTGCCAGCAGCTTGGGGATAATGACAGGGGACGATGAGCAGTTCTTC.

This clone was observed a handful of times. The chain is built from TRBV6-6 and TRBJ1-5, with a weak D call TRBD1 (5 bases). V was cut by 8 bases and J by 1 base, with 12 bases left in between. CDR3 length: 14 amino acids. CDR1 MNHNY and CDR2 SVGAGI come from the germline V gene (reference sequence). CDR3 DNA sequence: TGTGCCAGCCGGTGGACAATGAGCAATCAGCCCCAGCATTTT. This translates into CASRWTMSNQPQHF.

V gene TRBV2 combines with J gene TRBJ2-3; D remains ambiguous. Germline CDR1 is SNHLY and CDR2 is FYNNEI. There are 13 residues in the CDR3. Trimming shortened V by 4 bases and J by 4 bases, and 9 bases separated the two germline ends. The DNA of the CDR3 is TGTGCCAGCAGTGCCGGCGATGCAGATACGCAGTATTTT. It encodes CASSAGDADTQYF.

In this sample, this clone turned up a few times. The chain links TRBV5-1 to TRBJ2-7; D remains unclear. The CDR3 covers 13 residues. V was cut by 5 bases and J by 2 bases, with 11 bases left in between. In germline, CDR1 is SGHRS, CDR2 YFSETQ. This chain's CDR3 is CASSLDGPYEQYF. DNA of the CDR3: TGCGCCAGCAGTTTAGACGGTCCCTACGAGCAGTACTTC. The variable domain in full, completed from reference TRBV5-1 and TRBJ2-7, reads KAGVTQTPRYLIKTRGQQVTLSCSPISGHRSVSWYQQTPGQGLQFLFEYFSETQRNKGNFPGRFSGRQFSNSRSEMNVSTLELGDSALYLCASSLDGPYEQYFGPGTRLTVT.

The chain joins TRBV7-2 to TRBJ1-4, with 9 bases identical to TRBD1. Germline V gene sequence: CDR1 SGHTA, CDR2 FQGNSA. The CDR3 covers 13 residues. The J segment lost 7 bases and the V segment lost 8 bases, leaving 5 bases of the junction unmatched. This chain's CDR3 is CASGRDRVEKLFF. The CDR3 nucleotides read TGTGCCAGCGGCCGGGACAGGGTTGAAAAACTGTTTTTT.

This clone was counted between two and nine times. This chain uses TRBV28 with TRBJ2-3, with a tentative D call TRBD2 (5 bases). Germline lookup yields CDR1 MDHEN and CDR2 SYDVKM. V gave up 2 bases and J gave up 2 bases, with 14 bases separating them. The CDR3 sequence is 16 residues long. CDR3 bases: TGTGCCAGCAGTTTAGGACTCGGACCGATCACAGATACGCAGTATTTT. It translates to CASSLGLGPITDTQYF.

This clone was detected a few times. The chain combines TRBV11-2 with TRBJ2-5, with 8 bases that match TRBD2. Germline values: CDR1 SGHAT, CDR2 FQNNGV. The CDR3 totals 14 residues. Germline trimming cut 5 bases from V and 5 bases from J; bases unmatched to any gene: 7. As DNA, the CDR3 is TGTGCCAGCAGCCCCGGGGGGGGCCAGGAGACCCAGTACTTC. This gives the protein CASSPGGGQETQYF.

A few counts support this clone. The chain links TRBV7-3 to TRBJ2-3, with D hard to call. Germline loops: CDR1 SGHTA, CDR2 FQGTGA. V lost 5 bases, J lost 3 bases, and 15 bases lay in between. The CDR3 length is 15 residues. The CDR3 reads CASSRNPSRTDTQYF. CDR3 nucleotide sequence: TGTGCCAGCAGCCGGAACCCTAGTCGGACAGATACGCAGTATTTT.